These 2 T cell receptor beta chains were all obtained from the same sample, sequenced in a study of blood T cell repertoires in COVID-19. Clones were read by immunoSEQ multiplex PCR, and TCRdb kept only the in-frame ones, dropping some. The sample records about 52,000 clones, 75% to 95% being singletons. The sample consisted of peripheral blood. The receptors derive from a man in his fifties or sixties with active COVID-19.

The rearrangement joins TRBV7-9 to TRBJ1-2; D gene ambiguous. The germline CDR1 and CDR2 sequences are SEHNR and FQNEAQ (reference sequence). The CDR3 has 15 amino acids. The V and J ends lost 5 bases and 9 bases respectively, with 22 bases between them. CDR3 amino acids: CASSRRPGERSSYTF. CDR3 DNA: TGTGCCAGCAGCCGCCGCCCTGGGGAGCGTTCGAGCTACACCTTC.

The chain combines TRBV5-8 with TRBJ2-1; 10 positions agree with TRBD2. The CDR3 runs to 17 residues. The V gene end was trimmed by 1 base and the J gene end by 7 bases; junction bases not matched to a gene: 11. From germline, CDR1 is SGHTS and CDR2 YDEGEE. CDR3 in amino acids: CASSLSRSSGRTNEQFF. CDR3 nucleotides: TGTGCCAGCAGCTTGAGTCGGTCTAGCGGGAGAACTAATGAGCAGTTCTTC.